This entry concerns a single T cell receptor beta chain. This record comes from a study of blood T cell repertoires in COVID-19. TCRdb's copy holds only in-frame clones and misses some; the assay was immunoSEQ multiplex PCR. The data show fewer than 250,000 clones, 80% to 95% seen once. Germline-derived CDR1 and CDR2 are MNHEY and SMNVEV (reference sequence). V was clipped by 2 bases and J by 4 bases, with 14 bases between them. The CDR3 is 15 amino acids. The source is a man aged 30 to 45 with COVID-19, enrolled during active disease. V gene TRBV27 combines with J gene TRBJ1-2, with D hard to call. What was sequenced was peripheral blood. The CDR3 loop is CASSLDSSGVYGYTF. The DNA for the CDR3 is TGTGCCAGCAGTTTAGATAGCTCTGGAGTCTATGGCTACACCTTC.